Listed below are T cell receptor beta chains from one sample, sequenced in a study of blood T cell repertoires in COVID-19. Some clones are missing from TCRdb's copy, which holds only in-frame ones; the method was immunoSEQ multiplex PCR. The data show about 40,000 clones, roughly 80% seen once. Sequenced input: peripheral blood. These receptors originate from a woman in her fifties or sixties with acute or convalescent COVID-19. Each CDR3 is given without its conserved first and last residue.

TRBJ2-7 | TRBV7-2 | ASSPGGSSYEQY
TRBJ2-5 | TRBV21-1 | ASSKGGRLRETQY
TRBJ2-1 | TRBV5-1 | ASSWSSGGYNEQF
TRBJ1-1 | TRBV12-3/TRBV12-4 | ASKRQGYTEAF
TRBJ1-5 | TRBV30 | AWSVPSGSYSNQPQH
TRBJ1-1 | TRBV25-1 | ASSEFSKNTEAF
TRBJ2-7 | TRBV5-5 | ASSYTRDSSYEQY
TRBJ1-2 | TRBV3-1/TRBV3-2 | ASSQRGYGYT
TRBJ1-2 | TRBV6-5 | AILPRGQGPSGYT
TRBJ1-5 | TRBV30 | AWRGQGNQPQH
TRBJ2-7 | TRBV5-6 | ASSLVFRTGNPYEQY
TRBJ1-1 | TRBV19 | ASSIVKEVTEAF
TRBJ1-5 | TRBV6-4 | ASSEGQGAHSNQPQH
TRBJ1-2 | TRBV6-5 | ASRDSHTYGYT
TRBJ1-1 | TRBV5-1 | ASANRENTEAF
TRBJ1-2 | TRBV4-1 | ASSQELDRGLYGYT
TRBJ1-1 | TRBV3-1/TRBV3-2 | ASSQERYSEAF
TRBJ1-4 | TRBV30 | AWTPGTGVEKLF